A selection of T cell receptor beta chains follows, all from one sample in a study of blood T cells in healthy people across ages. Via MiXCR, TCRdb re-called the 5' RACE reads, giving one row per CDR3 protein. This sample has roughly 730,000 distinct CDR3 sequences, with 56% found just once. Sequencing input: blood. Receptor source: a man aged 35-49 years in good health. Each CDR3 is given without its conserved first and last residue. Clone sizes are given selectively: once, few, many, or a class where the clone is expanded.

>TRBV20-1|NA|14|TRBJ2-1
SASSGRATNYNEQF
>TRBV4-2|NA|13|TRBJ2-7
ASSQNRGEFYEQY
>TRBV7-2|few|12|TRBJ2-1
ASSLGLAENEQF
>TRBV7-2|NA|15|TRBJ1-1
ASSLGPMRLSNTEAF
>TRBV20-1|few|9|TRBJ2-1
SARLGHEQF
>TRBV12-3/TRBV12-4|few|17|TRBJ1-6
ASSSWTGTASSYNSPLH
>TRBV7-9|NA|14|TRBJ2-6
ASSLGKVSGANVLT
>TRBV7-2|few|12|TRBJ2-1
ASSPRRANNEQF
>TRBV24-1|NA|15|TRBJ1-2
ATSDTGNALSYGGYT
>TRBV7-9|NA|12|TRBJ2-3
ASSLISGSDTQY
>TRBV2|NA|12|TRBJ1-1
ASRPGTGFTEAF
>TRBV2|once|13|TRBJ1-1
ASSTWTGSDTEAF
>TRBV7-3|few|12|TRBJ2-5
ASSSGHFQETQY
>TRBV2|NA|14|TRBJ2-7
ASRTVAGGSSYEQY
>TRBV4-2|NA|15|TRBJ2-4
ASSQEDKGQGAYGQY
>TRBV24-1|NA|13|TRBJ2-3
ATSDLSASTDTQY
>TRBV9|NA|12|TRBJ2-5
ASSVFGDQETQY
>TRBV7-2|NA|14|TRBJ2-3
ASSYGTSGGTDTQY
>TRBV4-2|NA|15|TRBJ2-1
ASNQGTRLGGYNEQF
>TRBV7-3|NA|13|TRBJ2-1
ASSLNRDQQGTQF
>TRBV7-3|NA|13|TRBJ2-7
ASSLGPDLAHEQY
>TRBV29-1|NA|12|TRBJ2-5
SVDEDPLQETQY
>TRBV20-1|few|15|TRBJ2-5
SARDLNPGLAQETQY
>TRBV19|NA|12|TRBJ2-1
ASSIGGSYNEQF
>TRBV25-1|NA|15|TRBJ2-3
ASSEYPASGGGDTQY
>TRBV4-3|few|14|TRBJ2-5
ASSPRLASVQETQY